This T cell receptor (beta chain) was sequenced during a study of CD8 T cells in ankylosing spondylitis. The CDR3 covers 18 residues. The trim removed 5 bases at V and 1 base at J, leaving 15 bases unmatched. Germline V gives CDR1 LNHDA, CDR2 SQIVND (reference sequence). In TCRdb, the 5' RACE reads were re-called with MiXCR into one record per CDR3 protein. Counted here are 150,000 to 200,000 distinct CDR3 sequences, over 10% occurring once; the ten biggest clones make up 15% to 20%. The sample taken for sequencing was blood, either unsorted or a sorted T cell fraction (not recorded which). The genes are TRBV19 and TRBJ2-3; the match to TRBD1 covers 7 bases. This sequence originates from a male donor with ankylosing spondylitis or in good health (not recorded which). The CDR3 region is CASSSPSDREGRTDTQYF. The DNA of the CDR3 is TGTGCCAGTAGTTCCCCCTCAGACAGGGAAGGACGCACAGATACGCAGTATTTT.